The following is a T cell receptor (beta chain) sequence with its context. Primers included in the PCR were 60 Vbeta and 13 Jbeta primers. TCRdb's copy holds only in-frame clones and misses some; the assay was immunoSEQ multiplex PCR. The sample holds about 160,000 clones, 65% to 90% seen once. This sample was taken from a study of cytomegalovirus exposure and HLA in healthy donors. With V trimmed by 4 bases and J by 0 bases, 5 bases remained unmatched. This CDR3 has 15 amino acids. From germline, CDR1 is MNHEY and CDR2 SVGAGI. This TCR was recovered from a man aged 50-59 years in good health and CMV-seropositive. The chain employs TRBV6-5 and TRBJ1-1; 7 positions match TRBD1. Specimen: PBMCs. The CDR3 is CASSSGTVMNTEAFF. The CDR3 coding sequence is TGTGCCAGCAGTTCCGGGACAGTAATGAACACTGAAGCTTTCTTT.